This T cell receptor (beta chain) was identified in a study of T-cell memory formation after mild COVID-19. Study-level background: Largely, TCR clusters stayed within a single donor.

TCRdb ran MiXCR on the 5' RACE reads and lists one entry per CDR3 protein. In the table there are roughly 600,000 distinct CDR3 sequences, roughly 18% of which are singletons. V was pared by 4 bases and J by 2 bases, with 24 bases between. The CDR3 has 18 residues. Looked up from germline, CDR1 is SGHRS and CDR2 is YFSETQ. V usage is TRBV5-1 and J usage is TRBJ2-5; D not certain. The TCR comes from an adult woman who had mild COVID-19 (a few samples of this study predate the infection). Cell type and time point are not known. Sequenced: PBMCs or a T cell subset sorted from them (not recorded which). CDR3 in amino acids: CASSSGGRSKGKQETQYF. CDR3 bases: TGCGCCAGCAGCAGTGGCGGACGGAGTAAAGGGAAACAAGAGACCCAGTACTTC.